The entry below describes one T cell receptor (beta chain). Its target is unknown. Germline CDR1 and CDR2: SGHRS and YFSETQ. The CDR3 has 15 residues. Deletions cut 0 bases from V and 7 bases from J, with 16 bases between. This record belongs to a study of T cells in localized non-small cell lung cancer. Regarding the study as a whole: Peak T cell clonality was found in uninvolved adjacent lung, exceeding tumor. Sequencing covered just one tumor region, so heterogeneity cannot be ruled out. Higher blood T cell density tracked longer overall survival. There were a median roughly 59 of the top 100 tumor clones appearing in adjacent lung.

Assay: immunoSEQ multiplex PCR; the TCRdb copy retains only in-frame clones and omits some. The sample yields some 15,000 clones, approximately 89% seen once. The V and J genes are TRBV5-1 and TRBJ1-1; D is undetermined. The sequencing used peripheral blood, collected before any cancer treatment. This clonotype was sampled from a female donor over 55 with stage I squamous cell lung carcinoma. CDR3 protein: CASSLEGTPSVEAFF. The DNA for the CDR3 is TGCGCCAGCAGCTTGGAGGGTACTCCGAGTGTTGAAGCTTTCTTT.